This entry lists 28 T cell receptor beta chains sequenced from one sample in a study of CD8 T cells in ankylosing spondylitis. TCRdb analysed the 5' RACE reads with MiXCR anew, one entry per CDR3 protein. Of about 42,000 distinct CDR3 sequences in the sample, 2.5% to 3.5% were seen once. The sequenced sample consisted of blood, either unsorted or a sorted T cell fraction (not recorded which). The origin of the receptors is a male donor with ankylosing spondylitis or in good health (not recorded which).

This clonotype was seen ten or more times. The J gene is TRBJ1-6, the V gene TRBV9; TRBD1 is a possible D gene (6 bases). V was shortened by 0 bases and J by 4 bases, with 8 bases between the two germline ends. The CDR3 loop spans 15 amino acids. Germline V gene data show CDR1 as SGDLS and CDR2 as YYNGEE. The CDR3 bases are TGTGCCAGCAGCGTAGGGACAGTTTATAATTCACCCCTCCACTTT. Translation gives CASSVGTVYNSPLHF.

Ten or more counts support this clonotype. V and J are TRBV9 and TRBJ1-4; D remains ambiguous. There are 14 residues in the CDR3. CDR1 SGDLS and CDR2 YYNGEE come from the germline V gene. With 2 bases removed from V and 4 bases from J, the gap between germline ends came to 9 bases. The CDR3 DNA sequence: TGTGCCAGCAGCGTCCGGACGGATAATGAAAAACTGTTTTTT. This translates into CASSVRTDNEKLFF. Supplemented by reference TRBV9 and TRBJ1-4, the full variable domain reads DSGVTQTPKHLITATGQRVTLRCSPRSGDLSVYWYQQSLDQGLQFLIQYYNGEERAKGNILERFSAQQFPDLHSELNLSSLELGDSALYFCASSVRTDNEKLFFGSGTQLSVL.

This clonotype was seen at least ten times. This chain links TRBV9 with TRBJ2-2, with TRBD1 matching over 9 bases. V shed 3 bases and J 8 bases; nucleotides not matched to a gene: 8. CDR1 is SGDLS, CDR2 YYNGEE, per germline. The CDR3 loop spans 15 amino acids. CDR3 DNA: TGTGCCAGCAGCGCCACCGGGACAGGGCCGGGGGAGCTGTTTTTT. Encoded protein: CASSATGTGPGELFF.

This clonotype was seen repeatedly, ten times or more. J is TRBJ2-3 and V is TRBV9, with TRBD2 as a possible D gene (5 bases). Looked up from germline, CDR1 is SGDLS and CDR2 is YYNGEE. The length of the CDR3 is 14 residues. Trimming removed 4 bases at V and 2 bases at J, with 11 bases between. CDR3 DNA: TGTGCCAGCAGCCCCCCTCTAGCCACAGATACGCAGTATTTT. It yields the protein CASSPPLATDTQYF.

The table lists this clonotype with many counts. This chain uses TRBV9 with TRBJ2-4; D may be TRBD2 (6 bases). Germline CDR1 reads SGDLS; CDR2 reads YYNGEE. The CDR3 totals 17 residues. With 0 bases removed from V and 6 bases from J, the gap between germline ends came to 19 bases. DNA for the CDR3: TGTGCCAGCAGCGTAGGGAAAGGCGGAGGGGACCGAAACATTCAGTACTTC. Translating it yields CASSVGKGGGDRNIQYF. The whole variable domain, filled in from reference TRBV9 and TRBJ2-4, reads DSGVTQTPKHLITATGQRVTLRCSPRSGDLSVYWYQQSLDQGLQFLIQYYNGEERAKGNILERFSAQQFPDLHSELNLSSLELGDSALYFCASSVGKGGGDRNIQYFGAGTRLSVL.

This clonotype was seen ten or more times. The V gene is TRBV9, the J gene TRBJ2-5, with D unclear. The length of the CDR3 is 16 residues. In germline, CDR1 is SGDLS, CDR2 YYNGEE. Deletions cut 2 bases from V and 1 base from J, with 15 bases between. Here the CDR3 reads CASSVGPGRSQETQYF. CDR3 nucleotides: TGTGCCAGCAGCGTCGGCCCAGGACGGAGCCAAGAGACCCAGTACTTC.

This clonotype has at least ten counts. This chain connects TRBV9 to TRBJ2-7, with no clear D. The V end was cut by 0 bases, the J end by 3 bases, with 10 bases between. Germline V lookup: CDR1 SGDLS, CDR2 YYNGEE. This CDR3 has 14 amino acids. The CDR3 DNA is TGTGCCAGCAGCGTAGGACACAGCCTCTACGAGCAGTACTTC. Protein: CASSVGHSLYEQYF.

This clonotype has ten or more counts. The V call is TRBV9, the J call TRBJ2-3; 8 bases agree with TRBD1. CDR3 length: 17 amino acids. Germline CDR1 is SGDLS and CDR2 is YYNGEE. V trimming: 3 bases; J trimming: 2 bases; junction bases outside the gene matches: 11. CDR3 residues: CASSAPRDRHATDTQYF. The CDR3 nucleotides are TGTGCCAGCAGCGCGCCCCGGGACAGGCACGCCACAGATACGCAGTATTTT.

This clonotype has ten or more counts. The gene calls are TRBV9 and TRBJ1-1; possible D gene TRBD1, 5 bases. V was trimmed by 0 bases and J by 2 bases, leaving 11 bases between them. The CDR3 contains 15 residues. CDR1 is SGDLS and CDR2 is YYNGEE in the germline V gene. The chain's CDR3 is CASSVGGDRNTEAFF. DNA of the CDR3: TGTGCCAGCAGCGTAGGAGGGGACCGAAACACTGAAGCTTTCTTT.

This clonotype showed up many times. One junction end does not reproduce the germline sequence, and a read error may be involved. V and J are TRBV9 and TRBJ1-5; unclear D gene. The CDR3 is 13 amino acids. CDR1 SGDLS and CDR2 YYNGEE come from the germline V gene. CDR3 DNA: TGTGCCAGCAGCGTATCCCCGGGTCAGGCCCAGCATTTT. Translated: CASSVSPGQAQHF.

This clonotype came up many times. This chain connects TRBV9 to TRBJ2-5; D is perhaps TRBD2 (5 bases). V was pared by 5 bases and J by 0 bases, with 14 bases between. The CDR3 extends over 15 amino acids. The germline V gene encodes CDR1 SGDLS and CDR2 YYNGEE. The CDR3 DNA reads as TGTGCCAGCAGTTCCCTTATCGGGAACCAAGAGACCCAGTACTTC. Translated, it gives CASSSLIGNQETQYF.

In this sample, this clonotype turned up many times. This chain uses TRBV9 with TRBJ2-5; D is possibly TRBD1 (5 bases). The CDR3 spans 16 residues. Germline V gene lookup returns CDR1 SGDLS and CDR2 YYNGEE. V was cut by 0 bases and J by 0 bases, with 12 bases left in between. CDR3 DNA sequence: TGTGCCAGCAGCGTAGCCATGGGGCGGAACCAAGAGACCCAGTACTTC. Amino acid sequence: CASSVAMGRNQETQYF. The full variable domain, its missing parts supplied by reference TRBV9 and TRBJ2-5, is DSGVTQTPKHLITATGQRVTLRCSPRSGDLSVYWYQQSLDQGLQFLIQYYNGEERAKGNILERFSAQQFPDLHSELNLSSLELGDSALYFCASSVAMGRNQETQYFGPGTRLLVL.

At least ten counts were recorded for this clonotype. V and J are TRBV9 and TRBJ2-2; D may be TRBD2 (6 bases). This CDR3 contains 15 residues. Trimming removed 3 bases from V and 2 bases from J, with 11 bases in between. CDR1 SGDLS and CDR2 YYNGEE come from the germline V gene. The CDR3 DNA reads TGTGCCAGCAGCGGGCCGGGACTTAACACCGGGGAGCTGTTTTTT. Translated: CASSGPGLNTGELFF.

This clonotype was counted only a few times. A single base separates this from a much larger clone, so it may be a read error. This chain links TRBV9 with TRBJ2-5, with D hard to call. The V gene's germline CDR1 is SGDLS and CDR2 YYNGEE. This CDR3 is 13 amino acids long. CDR3 amino acids: CGSSVTTQETQYF. CDR3 coding DNA: TGTGGCAGCAGCGTAACCACCCAAGAGACCCAGTACTTC.

This clonotype was counted ten times or more. The chain is built from TRBV9 and TRBJ2-7; D perhaps matches TRBD2 (5 bases). This CDR3 contains 14 residues. The V end was cut by 4 bases, the J end by 9 bases, with 20 bases between. Germline V gene lookup returns CDR1 SGDLS and CDR2 YYNGEE. The CDR3 is CASSRPAEAQLQYF. CDR3 sequence (DNA): TGTGCCAGCAGCCGACCCGCGGAGGCTCAGTTGCAGTACTTC. Filled out from reference TRBV9 and TRBJ2-7, the complete variable domain reads DSGVTQTPKHLITATGQRVTLRCSPRSGDLSVYWYQQSLDQGLQFLIQYYNGEERAKGNILERFSAQQFPDLHSELNLSSLELGDSALYFCASSRPAEAQLQYFGPGTRLTVT.

In its sample, this clonotype was seen many times. The rearrangement joins TRBV9 to TRBJ2-7; maybe TRBD2 (6 bases). From germline, CDR1 is SGDLS and CDR2 YYNGEE. Trimming took off 4 bases at V and 6 bases at J, with 14 bases between the two ends. The CDR3 length is 13 residues. The CDR3 DNA sequence: TGTGCCAGCAGCTTGACACTGGGGGGCGAGCAGTACTTC. It translates to CASSLTLGGEQYF.

Many counts were recorded for this clonotype. The rearrangement links TRBV9 to TRBJ2-3, with D possibly being TRBD1 (6 bases). V lost 0 bases and J 5 bases, leaving 10 bases between the germline ends. The CDR3 consists of 14 residues. Germline CDR1 is SGDLS and CDR2 is YYNGEE. The CDR3 DNA sequence: TGTGCCAGCAGCGTAGTCGACAGGCGAGATACGCAGTATTTT. Amino acid sequence: CASSVVDRRDTQYF.

In this sample, this clonotype turned up many times. The chain has TRBV9 and TRBJ1-4, with a possible D match to TRBD1 (5 bases). The germline gives CDR1 SGDLS, CDR2 YYNGEE. The CDR3 runs 16 residues. V lost 4 bases and J 6 bases, leaving 19 bases between the germline ends. The CDR3 spells CASSPQEGLSDEKLFF. The CDR3 nucleotides read TGTGCCAGCAGCCCCCAGGAGGGACTGAGTGATGAAAAACTGTTTTTT.

This clonotype was detected ten times or more. This chain uses TRBV9 with TRBJ2-1, with TRBD2 matching over 9 bases. V shed 1 base and J 8 bases; nucleotides not matched to a gene: 7. The CDR3 covers 15 residues. Germline V lookup: CDR1 SGDLS, CDR2 YYNGEE. Here the CDR3 DNA reads TGTGCCAGCAGCGTAAGGACTAGCGAGACATATGAGCAGTTCTTC. Amino acids: CASSVRTSETYEQFF.

The sample holds many counts of this clonotype. The CDR3 spells CASSVDGRSSGYTF. The CDR3 bases are TGTGCCAGCAGCGTAGATGGCAGATCTAGTGGCTACACCTTC. The J gene is TRBJ1-2, the V gene TRBV9; D gene unclear. CDR3 length: 14 amino acids. Germline loops: CDR1 SGDLS, CDR2 YYNGEE. V shed 0 bases and J shed 7 bases, with 13 bases lying between them.

This clonotype was seen repeatedly, ten times or more. The genes are TRBV9 and TRBJ2-3; 12 bases align to TRBD2. The CDR3 has 20 amino acids. After removal of 3 bases from V and 1 base from J, the junction contained 15 bases not matched to a gene. The V gene's germline CDR1 is SGDLS and CDR2 YYNGEE. The DNA of the CDR3 is TGTGCCAGCAGCGGAAGGTGGACTAGCGGGACCCATCAACGCACAGATACGCAGTATTTT. Translation gives CASSGRWTSGTHQRTDTQYF.

This clonotype was recorded many times. The J gene is TRBJ2-1, the V gene TRBV9, with D possibly TRBD2 on 6 matching bases. V was trimmed by 0 bases and J by 6 bases, leaving 10 bases between them. The germline V gene has CDR1 SGDLS and CDR2 YYNGEE. The length of the CDR3 is 14 residues. CDR3 loop: CASSVATGVNEQFF. The CDR3 DNA reads TGTGCCAGCAGCGTAGCTACGGGGGTCAATGAGCAGTTCTTC.

This clonotype was detected many times. The rearrangement links TRBV9 to TRBJ2-2; maybe TRBD1 (6 bases). Between the trimmed V and J ends, which lost 5 bases and 6 bases, there was a span of 17 bases. The CDR3 contains 15 residues. Germline CDR1 and CDR2: SGDLS and YYNGEE. CDR3 nucleotides: TGTGCCAGCAGGACAGGTCTTTCGGCTGCCGGGGAGCTGTTTTTT. Protein sequence: CASRTGLSAAGELFF.

Ten or more counts support this clonotype. This chain joins TRBV9 and TRBJ1-1; D possibly corresponds to TRBD1 (6 bases). The CDR3 extends over 12 amino acids. Trimming left V 3 bases short and J 4 bases short, with 7 bases between. CDR1 and CDR2 from the germline V gene are SGDLS and YYNGEE. CDR3 protein: CASSGGLTEAFF. The DNA for the CDR3 is TGTGCCAGCAGCGGGGGGCTCACTGAAGCTTTCTTT.

This clonotype came up many times. The chain recombines TRBV9 with TRBJ1-5; unclear D gene. CDR3 length equals 13 residues. The germline V gene encodes CDR1 SGDLS and CDR2 YYNGEE. V was trimmed by 0 bases and J by 8 bases, leaving 9 bases between them. The CDR3 loop reads CASSVDVSKPQHF. The CDR3, as DNA: TGTGCCAGCAGCGTAGATGTGAGTAAGCCCCAGCATTTT.

This clonotype was picked up many times. The chain joins TRBV9 to TRBJ1-1, with D tentatively TRBD1 (5 bases). This CDR3 region has 15 residues. The V end lost 1 base, the J end lost 0 bases, and 10 bases lay between the germline ends. The germline V gene encodes CDR1 SGDLS and CDR2 YYNGEE. CDR3 sequence reads: CASSVLPGLNTEAFF. The DNA of the CDR3 is TGTGCCAGCAGCGTACTCCCAGGGCTGAACACTGAAGCTTTCTTT.

Points on this clonotype: A read error is possible here, since a much larger clone lies one base away. The rearrangement uses TRBV9 and TRBJ1-5; 8 bases match TRBD1. CDR1 is SGDLS and CDR2 is YYNGEE in the germline V gene. CDR3 length equals 17 residues. In nucleotides, the CDR3 is TGTGTCAGCAGCGTAGGGGCCGGGACAGGACCCGAGGGGCCCCAGCATTTT. This gives the protein CVSSVGAGTGPEGPQHF.

There are many counts of this clonotype. This chain connects TRBV9 to TRBJ1-1; no definite D call. V lost 0 bases and J 1 base, leaving 19 bases between the germline ends. The CDR3 covers 18 residues. CDR1 SGDLS and CDR2 YYNGEE come from the germline V gene. The CDR3 nucleotides read TGTGCCAGCAGCGTAGGCTTTCTAACGGATTACCCGAACACTGAAGCTTTCTTT. Translating it yields CASSVGFLTDYPNTEAFF. The variable domain in full, completed from reference TRBV9 and TRBJ1-1, reads DSGVTQTPKHLITATGQRVTLRCSPRSGDLSVYWYQQSLDQGLQFLIQYYNGEERAKGNILERFSAQQFPDLHSELNLSSLELGDSALYFCASSVGFLTDYPNTEAFFGQGTRLTVV.